Following are 21 T cell receptor beta chains from one sample sequenced in a study of blood T cell repertoires in COVID-19. TCRdb's table, derived via immunoSEQ multiplex PCR, lists solely in-frame clones and lacks some. The sample holds some 280,000 clones, approximately 90% seen once. The sequencing sample was made of peripheral blood. The receptors here all came from a woman aged 55-75 years with acute or convalescent COVID-19.

The J gene is TRBJ2-7, the V gene TRBV7-9; TRBD1 agrees at 8 bases. In germline, CDR1 is SEHNR, CDR2 FQNEAQ (reference sequence). V trimming: 5 bases; J trimming: 3 bases; junction bases outside the gene matches: 6. The CDR3 extends over 14 amino acids. CDR3 sequence reads: CASSRWDRSYEQYF. CDR3 DNA: TGTGCCAGCAGCCGTTGGGACAGGAGCTACGAGCAGTACTTC.

The chain carries TRBV24-1 and TRBJ1-1, with D possibly being TRBD1 (6 bases). This CDR3 has 15 residues. Per germline, CDR1 KGHDR and CDR2 SFDVKD. The V and J ends lost 2 bases and 1 base respectively, with 10 bases between them. CDR3: CATSDSGAGNTEAFF. Here the CDR3 DNA reads TGTGCCACCAGTGATTCAGGGGCGGGGAACACTGAAGCTTTCTTT.

The chain couples TRBV10-3 to TRBJ2-1; 15 positions match TRBD2. The CDR3 loop spans 18 amino acids. Germline V gene lookup returns CDR1 ENHRY and CDR2 SYGVKD. Unmatched junction bases numbered 4, after V lost 2 bases and J lost 2 bases. CDR3 sequence reads: CAISERGLAGGPYNEQFF. The CDR3 nucleotides read TGTGCCATCAGTGAGCGAGGACTAGCGGGGGGGCCCTACAATGAGCAGTTCTTC.

V usage is TRBV5-1 and J usage is TRBJ2-6; D unclear. This CDR3 region has 15 residues. Germline CDR1 SGHRS, CDR2 YFSETQ. V lost 2 bases to trimming and J lost 1 base, with 7 bases between them. CDR3 sequence: CASSLQSSGANVLTF. In DNA, the CDR3 is TGCGCCAGCAGCTTACAATCTTCTGGGGCCAACGTCCTGACTTTC. The full variable domain, in which reference TRBV5-1 and TRBJ2-6 provide the parts outside the CDR3, is KAGVTQTPRYLIKTRGQQVTLSCSPISGHRSVSWYQQTPGQGLQFLFEYFSETQRNKGNFPGRFSGRQFSNSRSEMNVSTLELGDSALYLCASSLQSSGANVLTFGAGSRLTVL.

Points on this clone: The same CDR3 also results from other DNA sequences found in this sample. The CDR3 bases are TGCGCCAGCAGCTTGAACAGGGGAGACACCGGGGAGCTGTTTTTT. Translated, it gives CASSLNRGDTGELFF. V and J are TRBV5-1 and TRBJ2-2; 7 bases align to TRBD1. Trimming cost V 1 base and J 3 bases; bases outside gene matches: 3. The CDR3 length is 15 residues. The germline gives CDR1 SGHRS, CDR2 YFSETQ.

The chain recombines TRBV27 with TRBJ1-2; D may be TRBD1 (5 bases). The V gene's germline CDR1 is MNHEY and CDR2 SMNVEV (reference sequence). The CDR3 length is 13 residues. Trimming took off 2 bases at V and 4 bases at J, with 8 bases between the two ends. The CDR3 region is CASSLMGGYGYTF. The DNA of the CDR3 is TGTGCCAGCAGTTTAATGGGGGGCTATGGCTACACCTTC.

The chain joins TRBV7-9 to TRBJ2-3; maybe TRBD2 (5 bases). CDR1 is SEHNR and CDR2 is FQNEAQ in the germline V gene (reference sequence). V lost 3 bases and J 6 bases, leaving 10 bases between the germline ends. The CDR3 covers 13 residues. CDR3 sequence reads: CASSLIGEDTQYF. CDR3 coding DNA: TGTGCCAGCAGCTTGATTGGGGAGGATACGCAGTATTTT.

For the CDR3, the DNA is TGTGCCATAAAATTAACAGGGGGCGATACTGAAGCTTTCTTT. It specifies CAIKLTGGDTEAFF. The rearrangement links TRBV10-3 to TRBJ1-1; 9 bases align to TRBD1. The ends lost 9 bases at V and 5 bases at J; junction bases unmatched: 10. The germline V gene encodes CDR1 ENHRY and CDR2 SYGVKD. The CDR3 is 14 amino acids.

This clone was seen a single time. This chain joins TRBV6-2 or TRBV6-3 and TRBJ2-5; D is perhaps TRBD2 (6 bases). Germline V lookup: CDR1 MNHEY, CDR2 SVGEGT. Trimming removed 0 bases at V and 5 bases at J, with 31 bases between. This CDR3 region has 21 residues. This CDR3 reads CASSYSSRPRARRDLGETQYF. The CDR3 DNA is TGTGCCAGCAGTTACTCGTCGAGACCCCGGGCTCGGCGGGATTTGGGGGAGACCCAGTACTTC.

V usage is TRBV5-1 and J usage is TRBJ1-3; D gene unclear. The germline V gene has CDR1 SGHRS and CDR2 YFSETQ. The CDR3 sequence is 14 residues long. Trimming took 4 bases from V and 0 from J, leaving 8 bases between them. CDR3 DNA: TGCGCCAGCAGCGTCGAGAGCTCTGGAAACACCATATATTTT. Translated, it gives CASSVESSGNTIYF.

V gene TRBV5-6 combines with J gene TRBJ1-2, with D possibly TRBD1 on 6 matching bases. Germline loops: CDR1 SGHDT, CDR2 YYEEEE. Trimming pared 3 bases from V and 3 bases from J, leaving 15 bases between. The CDR3 is 15 residues long. CDR3 DNA sequence: TGTGCCAGCAGCTCTTCCGGGGAGGGGGACTATGGCTACACCTTC. As protein: CASSSSGEGDYGYTF.

The V gene is TRBV1, the J gene TRBJ2-5; the table's D call, TRBD2, has no DNA check behind it. TRBV1 is a pseudogene. The CDR3 is 18 amino acids. The CDR3 nucleotides are TGCACCAGCAGCCAAGATCCAATGACTAGCGGGGGAAGGGAGACCCAGTACTTC. As protein: CTSSQDPMTSGGRETQYF.

The V and J genes are TRBV27 and TRBJ1-3; a weak D match, TRBD1 (6 bases). The CDR3 runs 16 residues. In germline, CDR1 is MNHEY, CDR2 SMNVEV (reference sequence). The V end was cut by 0 bases, the J end by 0 bases, with 9 bases between. The CDR3 DNA sequence: TGTGCCAGCAGTTTATCATGGACAGTCTCTGGAAACACCATATATTTT. Protein product: CASSLSWTVSGNTIYF.

The chain uses TRBV28 and TRBJ2-4; tentatively, D is TRBD1 (6 bases). V gave up 2 bases and J gave up 1 base, with 12 bases separating them. The CDR3 length is 16 residues. Per the germline V gene, CDR1 is MDHEN and CDR2 is SYDVKM. CDR3 amino acids: CASSLRTVLAKNIQYF. DNA for the CDR3: TGTGCCAGCAGTTTACGGACAGTTTTGGCCAAAAACATTCAGTACTTC.

The rearrangement uses TRBV5-1 and TRBJ2-2; possibly TRBD2 for D (6 bases). Trimming cost V 1 base and J 7 bases, with 17 bases left between them. Germline loops: CDR1 SGHRS, CDR2 YFSETQ. The CDR3 loop spans 16 amino acids. CDR3 DNA: TGCGCCAGCAGCTTGTCCGGCAGCGGGTCGGGCGGGGAGCTGTTTTTT. This encodes CASSLSGSGSGGELFF.

This clone was seen once. The chain recombines TRBV25-1 with TRBJ1-6, with D perhaps matching TRBD1 (5 bases). V lost 3 bases to trimming and J lost 7 bases, with 16 bases between them. The length of the CDR3 is 16 residues. Germline V gene lookup returns CDR1 MGHDK and CDR2 SYGVNS. The DNA of the CDR3 is TGTGCCAGCAGTGAGCAGGGCCATGTCGGGAATTCACCCCTCCACTTT. This encodes CASSEQGHVGNSPLHF.

V and J are TRBV7-9 and TRBJ1-2; 8 bases agree with TRBD1. Per the germline V gene, CDR1 is SEHNR and CDR2 is FQNEAQ (reference sequence). CDR3 length: 13 amino acids. J was trimmed by 6 bases and V by 5 bases; bases with no gene match: 5. The CDR3 reads CASSHGQGNGYTF. The DNA for the CDR3 is TGTGCCAGCAGCCATGGACAGGGAAATGGCTACACCTTC.

As DNA, the CDR3 is TGTGCCAGCAGCTTAGGTCCAGGGGGCAAGGGGGAGACCCAGTACTTC. It specifies CASSLGPGGKGETQYF. The rearrangement links TRBV7-2 to TRBJ2-5, with 8 bases matching TRBD1. Germline CDR1 and CDR2: SGHTA and FQGNSA. The ends lost 1 base at V and 5 bases at J; junction bases unmatched: 9. The CDR3 sequence is 16 residues long.

The V and J genes are TRBV4-1 and TRBJ2-7; TRBD2 might be the D (5 bases). With 0 bases removed from V and 1 base from J, the gap between germline ends came to 7 bases. This CDR3 has 14 residues. Germline V gene lookup returns CDR1 MGHRA and CDR2 YSYEKL. CDR3 in DNA: TGCGCCAGCAGCCAAGACGGGGATTCCTACGAGCAGTACTTC. Translating gives CASSQDGDSYEQYF.

The V gene is TRBV19, the J gene TRBJ1-6; 11 nucleotides align to TRBD1. Germline CDR1 LNHDA, CDR2 SQIVND (reference sequence). The CDR3 loop spans 14 amino acids. V lost 7 bases to trimming and J lost 10 bases; unmatched junction nucleotides: 6. The CDR3 here is CASTDRGLRSPLHF. In nucleotides, the CDR3 is TGTGCCAGTACGGACAGGGGGCTTCGGTCACCCCTCCACTTT.

This sequence joins TRBV15 and TRBJ2-7, with 7 bases fitting TRBD2. Germline assignment: CDR1 LNHNV and CDR2 YYDKDF (reference sequence). With 0 bases clipped from V and 3 bases from J, the junction kept 17 bases outside the gene matches. The CDR3 spans 19 residues. Here the CDR3 DNA reads TGTGCCACCAGCAGAGATCCCCAGTCCCTGCTAGCGGCGAACTACGAGCAGTACTTC. The encoded protein is CATSRDPQSLLAANYEQYF.